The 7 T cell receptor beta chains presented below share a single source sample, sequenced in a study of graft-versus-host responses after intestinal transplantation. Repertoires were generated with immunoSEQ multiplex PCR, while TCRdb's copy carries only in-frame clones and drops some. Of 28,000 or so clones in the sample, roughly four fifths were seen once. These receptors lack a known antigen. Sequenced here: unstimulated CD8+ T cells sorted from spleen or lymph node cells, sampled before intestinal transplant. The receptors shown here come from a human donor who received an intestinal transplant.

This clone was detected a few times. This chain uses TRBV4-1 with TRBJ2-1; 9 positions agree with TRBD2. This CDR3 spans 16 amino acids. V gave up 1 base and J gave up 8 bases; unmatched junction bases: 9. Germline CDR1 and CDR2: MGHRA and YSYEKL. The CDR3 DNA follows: TGCGCCAGCAGCCAAGGAGGAGCGGGAGGATCGGATGAGCAGTTCTTC. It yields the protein CASSQGGAGGSDEQFF.

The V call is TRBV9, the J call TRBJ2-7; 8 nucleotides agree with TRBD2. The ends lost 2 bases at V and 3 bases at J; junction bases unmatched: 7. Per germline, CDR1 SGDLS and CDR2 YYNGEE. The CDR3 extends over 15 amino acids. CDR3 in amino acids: CASSVTGGPDYEQYF. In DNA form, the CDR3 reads TGTGCCAGCAGCGTCACGGGAGGGCCGGACTACGAGCAGTACTTC.

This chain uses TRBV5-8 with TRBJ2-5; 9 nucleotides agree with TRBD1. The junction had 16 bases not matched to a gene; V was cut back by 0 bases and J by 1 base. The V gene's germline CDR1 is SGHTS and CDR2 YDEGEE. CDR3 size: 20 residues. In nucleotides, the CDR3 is TGTGCCAGCAGCTTGGGGGGGACAGGGTTCGTGACTATACGCCAAGAGACCCAGTACTTC. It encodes CASSLGGTGFVTIRQETQYF.

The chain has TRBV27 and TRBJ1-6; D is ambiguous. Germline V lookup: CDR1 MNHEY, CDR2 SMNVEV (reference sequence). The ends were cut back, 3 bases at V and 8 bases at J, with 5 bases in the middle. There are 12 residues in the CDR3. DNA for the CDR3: TGTGCCAGCAGTTTTGCGGATTCACCCCTCCACTTT. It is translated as CASSFADSPLHF.

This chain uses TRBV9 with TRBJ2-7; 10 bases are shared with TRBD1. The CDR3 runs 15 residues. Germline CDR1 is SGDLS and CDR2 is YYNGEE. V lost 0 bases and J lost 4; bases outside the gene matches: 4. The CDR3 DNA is TGTGCCAGCAGCGTAGCCCCGGGACAGGGGTACGAGCAGTACTTC. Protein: CASSVAPGQGYEQYF.

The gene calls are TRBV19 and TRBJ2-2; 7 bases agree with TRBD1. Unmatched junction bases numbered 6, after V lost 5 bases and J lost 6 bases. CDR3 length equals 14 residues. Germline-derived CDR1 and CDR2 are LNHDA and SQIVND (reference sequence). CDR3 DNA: TGTGCCAGTAGTTCTTACGGGACAGCCGGGGAGCTGTTTTTT. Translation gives CASSSYGTAGELFF.

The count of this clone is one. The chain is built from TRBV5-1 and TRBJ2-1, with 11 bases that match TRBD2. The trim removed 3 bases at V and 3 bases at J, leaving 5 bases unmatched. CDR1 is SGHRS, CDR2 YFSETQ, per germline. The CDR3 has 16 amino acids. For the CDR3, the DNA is TGCGCCAGCAGCTCGACTAGCGGGGTTCGCTACAATGAGCAGTTCTTC. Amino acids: CASSSTSGVRYNEQFF.